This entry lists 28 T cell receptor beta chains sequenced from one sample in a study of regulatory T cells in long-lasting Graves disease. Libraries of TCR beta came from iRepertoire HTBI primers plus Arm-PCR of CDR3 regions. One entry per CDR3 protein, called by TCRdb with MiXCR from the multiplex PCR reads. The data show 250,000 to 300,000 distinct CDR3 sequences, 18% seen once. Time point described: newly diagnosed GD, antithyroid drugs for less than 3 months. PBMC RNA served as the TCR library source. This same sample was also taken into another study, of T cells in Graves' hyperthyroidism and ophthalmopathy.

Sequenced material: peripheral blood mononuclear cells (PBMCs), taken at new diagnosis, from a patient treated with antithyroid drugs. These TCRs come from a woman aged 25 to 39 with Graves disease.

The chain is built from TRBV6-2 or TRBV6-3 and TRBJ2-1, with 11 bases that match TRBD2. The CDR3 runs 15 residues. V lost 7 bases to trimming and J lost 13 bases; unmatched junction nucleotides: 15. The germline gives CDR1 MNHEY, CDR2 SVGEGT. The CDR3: CASTRLPISGGGQFF. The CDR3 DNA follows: TGTGCCAGCACCCGACTACCGATTAGCGGGGGGGGTCAGTTCTTC.

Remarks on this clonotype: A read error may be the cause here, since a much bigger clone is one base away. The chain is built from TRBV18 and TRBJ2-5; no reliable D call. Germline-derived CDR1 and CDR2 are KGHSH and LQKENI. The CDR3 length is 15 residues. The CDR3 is CASPPPERYQETQYF. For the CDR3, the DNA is TGTGCCAGCCCACCACCGGAAAGGTACCAAGAGACCCAGTACTTC.

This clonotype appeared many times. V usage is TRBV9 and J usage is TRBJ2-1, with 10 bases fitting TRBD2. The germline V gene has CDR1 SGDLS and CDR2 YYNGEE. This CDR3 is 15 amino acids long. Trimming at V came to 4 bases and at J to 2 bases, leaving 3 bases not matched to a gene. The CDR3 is CASSPTSGAYNEQFF. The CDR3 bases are TGTGCCAGCAGCCCTACTAGCGGGGCCTACAATGAGCAGTTCTTC.

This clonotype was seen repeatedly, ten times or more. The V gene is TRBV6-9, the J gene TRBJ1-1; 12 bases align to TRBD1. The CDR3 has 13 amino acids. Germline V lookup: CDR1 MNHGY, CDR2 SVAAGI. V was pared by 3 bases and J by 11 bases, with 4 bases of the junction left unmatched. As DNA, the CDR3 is TGTGCCAGCAGTTACGGGACAGGGGGCAAGGCTTTCTTT. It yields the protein CASSYGTGGKAFF.

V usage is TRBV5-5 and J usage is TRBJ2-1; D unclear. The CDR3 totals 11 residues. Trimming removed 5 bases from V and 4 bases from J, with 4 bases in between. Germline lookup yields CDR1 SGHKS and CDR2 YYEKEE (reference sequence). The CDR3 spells CASRYYNEQFF. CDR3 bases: TGTGCCAGCAGGTATTACAATGAGCAGTTCTTC.

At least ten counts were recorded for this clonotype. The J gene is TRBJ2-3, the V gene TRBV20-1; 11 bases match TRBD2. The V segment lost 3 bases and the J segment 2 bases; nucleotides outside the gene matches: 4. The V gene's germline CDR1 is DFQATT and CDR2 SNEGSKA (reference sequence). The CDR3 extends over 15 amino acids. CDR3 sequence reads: CSASPSGGFTDTQYF. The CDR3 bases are TGCAGTGCTAGTCCTAGCGGGGGGTTCACAGATACGCAGTATTTT.

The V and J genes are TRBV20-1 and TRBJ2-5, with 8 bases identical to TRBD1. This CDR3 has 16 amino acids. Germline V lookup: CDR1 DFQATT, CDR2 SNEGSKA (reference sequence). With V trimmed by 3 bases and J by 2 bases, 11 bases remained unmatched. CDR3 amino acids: CSARVPGTGRQETQYF. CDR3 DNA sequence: TGCAGTGCTAGGGTACCCGGGACAGGAAGACAAGAGACCCAGTACTTC.

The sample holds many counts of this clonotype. The CDR3 DNA reads as TGTGCCAGCAGTTTATTTCCGGCACAAGCTTTCTTT. Translated: CASSLFPAQAFF. The gene calls are TRBV12-3 or TRBV12-4 and TRBJ1-1; D ambiguous. Trimming removed 2 bases at V and 9 bases at J, with 10 bases between. This CDR3 has 12 amino acids.

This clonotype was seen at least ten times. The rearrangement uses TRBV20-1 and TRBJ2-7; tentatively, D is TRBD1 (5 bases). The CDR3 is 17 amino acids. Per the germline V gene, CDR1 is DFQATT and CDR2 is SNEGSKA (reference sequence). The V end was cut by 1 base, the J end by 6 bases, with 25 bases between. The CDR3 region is CSARAAQGGGPLSEQYF. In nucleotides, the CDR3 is TGCAGTGCTAGAGCCGCCCAGGGCGGCGGTCCTCTTTCCGAGCAGTACTTC.

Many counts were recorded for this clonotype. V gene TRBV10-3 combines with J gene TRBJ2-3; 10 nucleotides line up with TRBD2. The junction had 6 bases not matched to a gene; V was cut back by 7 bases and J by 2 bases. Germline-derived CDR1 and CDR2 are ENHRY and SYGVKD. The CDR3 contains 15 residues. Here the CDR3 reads CAITASGGATDTQYF. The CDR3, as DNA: TGTGCCATCACGGCGAGCGGGGGGGCCACAGATACGCAGTATTTT.

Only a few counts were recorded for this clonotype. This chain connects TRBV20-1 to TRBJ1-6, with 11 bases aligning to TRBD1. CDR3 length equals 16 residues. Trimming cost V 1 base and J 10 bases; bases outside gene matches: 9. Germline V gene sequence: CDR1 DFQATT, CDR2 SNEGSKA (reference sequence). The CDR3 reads CSARGTGGRGGSPLHF. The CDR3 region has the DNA TGCAGTGCTAGAGGGACAGGGGGCAGGGGGGGATCACCCCTCCACTTT.

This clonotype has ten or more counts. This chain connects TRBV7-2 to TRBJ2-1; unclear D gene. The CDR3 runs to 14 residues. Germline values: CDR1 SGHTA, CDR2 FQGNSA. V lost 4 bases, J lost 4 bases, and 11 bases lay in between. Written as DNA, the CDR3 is TGTGCCAGCAGCTACTCGACTGCGTACAATGAGCAGTTCTTC. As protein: CASSYSTAYNEQFF.

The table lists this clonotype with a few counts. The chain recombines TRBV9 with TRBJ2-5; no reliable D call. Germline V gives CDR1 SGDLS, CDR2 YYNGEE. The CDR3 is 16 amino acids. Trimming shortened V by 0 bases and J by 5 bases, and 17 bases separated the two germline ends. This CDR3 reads CASSVGASELTETQYF. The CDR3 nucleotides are TGTGCCAGCAGCGTAGGAGCAAGTGAATTAACGGAGACCCAGTACTTC.

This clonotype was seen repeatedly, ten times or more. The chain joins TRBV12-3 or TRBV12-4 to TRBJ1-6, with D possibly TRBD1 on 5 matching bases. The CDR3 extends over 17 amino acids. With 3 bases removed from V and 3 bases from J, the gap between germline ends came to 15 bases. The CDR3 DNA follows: TGTGCCAGCAGTTTTTTTGGGGGAAAAGACTATAATTCACCCCTCCACTTT. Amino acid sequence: CASSFFGGKDYNSPLHF.

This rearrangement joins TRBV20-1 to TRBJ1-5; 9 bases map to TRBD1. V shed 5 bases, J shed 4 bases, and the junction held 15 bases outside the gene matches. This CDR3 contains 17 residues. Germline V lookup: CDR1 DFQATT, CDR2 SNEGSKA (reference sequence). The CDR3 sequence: CSAEESPDRGGNQPQHF. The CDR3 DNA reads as TGCAGTGCTGAAGAATCCCCGGACAGGGGTGGAAATCAGCCCCAGCATTTT.

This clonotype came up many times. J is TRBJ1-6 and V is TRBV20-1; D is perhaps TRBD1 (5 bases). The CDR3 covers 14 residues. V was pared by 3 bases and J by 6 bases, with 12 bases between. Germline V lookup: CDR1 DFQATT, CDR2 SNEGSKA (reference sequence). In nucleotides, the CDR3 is TGCAGTGCTAGTCGAGGGGACCTTAATTCACCCCTCCACTTT. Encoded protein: CSASRGDLNSPLHF.

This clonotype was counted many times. As DNA, the CDR3 is TGTGCCAGCAGCTTGTCGGGGTTTGATGAGCAGTTCTTC. Residues: CASSLSGFDEQFF. The chain joins TRBV5-5 to TRBJ2-1, with TRBD2 as a possible D gene (5 bases). Germline V CDR1 and CDR2: SGHKS, YYEKEE (reference sequence). This CDR3 has 13 amino acids. V shed 1 base and J shed 8 bases, with 10 bases lying between them.

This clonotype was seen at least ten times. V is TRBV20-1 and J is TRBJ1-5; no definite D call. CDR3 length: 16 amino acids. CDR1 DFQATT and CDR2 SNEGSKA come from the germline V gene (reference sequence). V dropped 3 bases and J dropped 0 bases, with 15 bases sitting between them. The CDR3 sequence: CSASNPYSISNQPQHF. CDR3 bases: TGCAGTGCTAGTAATCCCTACTCAATTAGCAATCAGCCCCAGCATTTT.

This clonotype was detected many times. The CDR3 sequence: CASSHWQGAEYSPLHF. The CDR3 DNA sequence: TGTGCCAGCAGCCATTGGCAGGGGGCTGAATATTCACCCCTCCACTTT. The V and J genes are TRBV3-1 and TRBJ1-6, with 8 bases that match TRBD1. Trimming removed 3 bases from V and 8 bases from J; junction bases left unmatched: 9. The CDR3 sequence is 16 residues long. CDR1 and CDR2 (germline): LGHDT, YNNKEL (reference sequence).

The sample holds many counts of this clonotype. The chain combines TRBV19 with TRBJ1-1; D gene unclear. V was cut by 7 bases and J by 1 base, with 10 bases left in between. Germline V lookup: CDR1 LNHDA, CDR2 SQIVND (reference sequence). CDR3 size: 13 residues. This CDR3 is CASNPSGNTEAFF. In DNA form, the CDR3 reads TGTGCCAGTAATCCCTCAGGGAACACTGAAGCTTTCTTT. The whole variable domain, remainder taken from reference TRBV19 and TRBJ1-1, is DGGITQSPKYLFRKEGQNVTLSCEQNLNHDAMYWYRQDPGQGLRLIYYSQIVNDFQKGDIAEGYSVSREKKESFPLTVTSAQKNPTAFYLCASNPSGNTEAFFGQGTRLTVV.

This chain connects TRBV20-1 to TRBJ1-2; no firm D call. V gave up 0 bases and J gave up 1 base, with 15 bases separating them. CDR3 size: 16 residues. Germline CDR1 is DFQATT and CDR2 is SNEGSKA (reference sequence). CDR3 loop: CSARDRNKGLNYGYTF. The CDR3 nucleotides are TGCAGTGCTAGAGATCGAAATAAGGGTCTTAACTATGGCTACACCTTC.

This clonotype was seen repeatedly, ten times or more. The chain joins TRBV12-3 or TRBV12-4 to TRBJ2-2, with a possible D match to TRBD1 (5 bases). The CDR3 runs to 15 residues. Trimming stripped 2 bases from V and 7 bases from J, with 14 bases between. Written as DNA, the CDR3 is TGTGCCAGCAGTTTAAGGGTGTCAGGGCACGGGGAGCTGTTTTTT. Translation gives CASSLRVSGHGELFF.

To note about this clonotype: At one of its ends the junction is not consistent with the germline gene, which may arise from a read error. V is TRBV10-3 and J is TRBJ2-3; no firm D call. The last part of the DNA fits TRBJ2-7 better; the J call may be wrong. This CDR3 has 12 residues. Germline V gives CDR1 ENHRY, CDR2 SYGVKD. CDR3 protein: CASSSLPYEQYF. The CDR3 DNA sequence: TGTGCCAGCAGTTCCCTTCCTTACGAGCAGTACTTC.

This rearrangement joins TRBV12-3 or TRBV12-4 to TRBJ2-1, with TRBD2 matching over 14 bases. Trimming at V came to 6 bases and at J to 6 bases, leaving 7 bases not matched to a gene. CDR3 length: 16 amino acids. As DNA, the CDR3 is TGTGCCAGCAGCCCCGGACTAGCGGGGGGCGGCAATGAGCAGTTCTTC. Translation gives CASSPGLAGGGNEQFF.

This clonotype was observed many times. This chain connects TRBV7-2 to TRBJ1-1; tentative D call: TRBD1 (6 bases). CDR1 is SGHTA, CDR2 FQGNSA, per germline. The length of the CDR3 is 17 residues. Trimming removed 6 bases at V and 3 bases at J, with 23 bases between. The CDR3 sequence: CASSGPLARGMDTEAFF. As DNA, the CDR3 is TGTGCCAGCAGTGGGCCCCTAGCCAGGGGTATGGACACTGAAGCTTTCTTT.

Here the CDR3 reads CASSFGSLGELFF. The DNA for the CDR3 is TGTGCCAGCAGCTTCGGGTCGCTCGGGGAGCTGTTTTTT. The rearrangement uses TRBV11-1 and TRBJ2-2, with D unclear. Germline assignment: CDR1 SGHAT and CDR2 FQDESV (reference sequence). This CDR3 spans 13 amino acids. V lost 3 bases, J lost 7 bases, and 9 bases lay in between.

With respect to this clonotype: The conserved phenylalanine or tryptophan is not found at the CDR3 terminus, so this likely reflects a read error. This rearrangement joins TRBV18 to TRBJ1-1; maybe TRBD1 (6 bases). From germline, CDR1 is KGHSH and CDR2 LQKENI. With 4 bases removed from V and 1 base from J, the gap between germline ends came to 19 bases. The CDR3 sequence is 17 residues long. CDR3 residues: CASSRAPGGAGNTEAFL. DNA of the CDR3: TGTGCCAGCTCACGCGCACCGGGGGGCGCCGGGAACACTGAAGCTTTCTTG.

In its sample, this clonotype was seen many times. DNA of the CDR3: TGTGCCAGCAGTTTAGCGGGGGTGTCCTACGAGCAGTACTTC. The encoded protein is CASSLAGVSYEQYF. The J gene is TRBJ2-7, the V gene TRBV12-3 or TRBV12-4, with D possibly called TRBD1 or TRBD2 (5 bases each). The ends were cut back, 0 bases at V and 1 base at J, with 7 bases in the middle. The CDR3 spans 14 residues.